This T cell receptor beta chain was sequenced during a study of blood T cell repertoires in COVID-19 (dated by TCRdb to 2019 to 2021). Notes on the research overall: Samples from collaborators originated in the United States, Italy and Spain and spanned both the acute and convalescent phases of COVID-19. Subjects who had been exposed to COVID-19, were actively infected with it, or had recovered from it provided the deeply sampled blood TCRbeta repertoires that made up the dataset. The prospective study material was composed of cDNA or gDNA derived from T cells, B-cell-depleted T cells, or PBMCs. The repertoires were released in a freely available public database meant as a resource for research on the immune response to SARS-CoV-2. The sample metadata nearly always contained a de-identified subject ID, COVID-19 status, age in years and sex. The samples were drawn from the first 160 participants of the ongoing ImmuneRACE study and from 1,254 subjects provided by 6 global collaborators. Where available, HLA class I and class II types were obtained from metadata supplied by the sample provider rather than from assay-based typing.

With respect to this clone: Its antigen is unknown. Per-base quality was not reported, and no clone a single base away is much larger than it.

The immunoSEQ Assay, a bias-controlled multiplex PCR, was used to amplify TCRbeta CDR3 regions from genomic DNA. The study's processing was this. Nucleated cell counts per sample were estimated from amplification of reference gene primers within the assay. Sequence reads were collapsed and filtered to measure the absolute abundance of every unique TCRbeta CDR3 rearrangement. For each sample, productive Simpson clonality was calculated by taking the square root of Simpson's diversity index across productive rearrangements. In its TCRdb copy, this immuneACCESS table keeps in-frame sequences only and misses some clones. Where compared with another copy, unresolved V genes explain less than half of these, and the others have no known cause. V and J calls plus clone size are reproduced from that table; the DNA served to infer D and trimming. This sample holds 200,000 or so clones; more than 65% were observed only once. 7% to 9% of the sample is held by the ten biggest clonotypes.

V lost 1 base and J lost 8 bases, and the count of bases not matched to a germline gene is 6. From cysteine to phenylalanine, the CDR3 is 14 amino acids long. This entry keeps only the CDR3 DNA: 42 bases, framed from base 1. For CDR1 and CDR2, the germline V gene (reference sequence) lists LGHDT and YNNKEL. Participants in the prospective study were aged about 18 to 90 years, lived in 20 to 25 United States geographic areas, and enrolled through a virtual design. In the prospective study, participants were assigned to cohorts based on the clinical history participants reported in a screening survey and a study questionnaire. For ImmuneRACE Cohort 3, a participant was defined as recovered based on two consecutive negative NP/OP PCR tests, clearance by a healthcare professional, or resolution of symptoms. Mobile phlebotomists in the prospective study collected whole blood, serum and a nasopharyngeal or oropharyngeal swab from every participant. Prospective study participants could optionally give additional blood draws and questionnaires over a 2-month period. Before DNA extraction, blood samples from the prospective study were shipped at room temperature or frozen.

What the study reported, not specific to this receptor: Clinical and demographic metadata were provided uncurated, with the amount varying by source and participant.

The TCR sequence derives from a man aged 35 to 55 who had recovered from COVID-19. The sequence is built from TRBV3-1 (or the pseudogene TRBV3-2) and TRBJ2-3, and 7 bases in between align with TRBD2. The sequenced material came from PBMCs or T cells enriched from blood (not recorded which). The CDR3 region has the sequence CASSQATSAGTQYF. The sequence in DNA is TGTGCCAGCAGCCAAGCAACTAGCGCAGGTACGCAGTATTTT.